This TCR beta chain was identified in a study of early T cells in non-severe SARS-CoV-2 infection (dated by TCRdb to about 2021). Concerning the study at large: Because TCR sequencing relied on bulk RNA taken from unsorted whole blood, pairing of alpha and beta chains was not possible. Results and caveats for the whole study, not just this receptor: Matching against VDJdb was skewed toward anti-spike CD8 responses, likely underestimated virus-specific expansions, and missed private and CD4 specificities.

Note on this clonotype: Its binding antigen is unknown. Base quality data are lacking; no much larger clone is found one base away.

Library construction relied on 5' RACE. The instrument given in TCRdb is NextSeq 500. In the TCR library protocol, unique molecular identifiers were attached to individual cDNA molecules to correct for PCR bias and sequencing error. Both TCR alpha and beta chains were sequenced, and tight co-correlation was observed between alpha and beta sequence abundances in each sample. The authors' pipeline ran thus. Decombinator V4 was used to annotate the V gene, J gene and CDR3 of the TCR sequences. TCRs were defined as expanded if a significant change between any two time points was detected under a Poisson model with p below 0.0001. TCR abundances were normalised to the total number of TCRs sequenced in each sample and reported as counts per million. MAIT TCRs were defined by TRAV1-2 paired with TRAJ12, TRAJ20 or TRAJ33, and iNKT TCRs by TRAV10 paired with TRAJ18. A search of VDJdb, accessed on 1 November 2021, was run for TCRs annotated to CMV, EBV and SARS-CoV-2, with TCRs annotated for multiple antigens excluded. In TCRdb, the public reads were trimmed at Q25 with fastp and aligned with MiXCR, with productive beta chains retained. Each CDR3 protein appears once, grouped with its most common genes and DNA. In this record, the V and J calls reflect TCRdb's handling and not the investigators' own analysis. The sample profile shows some 29,000 distinct CDR3 sequences; approximately 4.7% of them were found once. Of the sample, roughly 10% is held by the ten largest clones.

The germline V gene specifies SGHTA as CDR1 and FQGNSA as CDR2. Counted from cysteine to phenylalanine, this CDR3 has 14 amino acids. Solely the CDR3 DNA is kept, with 42 bases framed from the first base. Unmatched junction bases come to 9, with V trimmed by 8 bases and J by 2 bases. The study was a case-control design nested within a healthcare worker cohort in London, UK, with weekly nasopharyngeal swab PCR tests and blood sampling. Healthcare workers were enrolled in the week of the UK lockdown, from 23 to 31 March 2020, and were followed every week for up to roughly 15 weeks. The V gene is TRBV7-2 and the J gene is TRBJ2-7; TRBD1 aligns with 7 central bases. The sequence came from an adult who was a healthcare worker with PCR-confirmed SARS-CoV-2 infection or an uninfected control (not recorded which). The sequenced sample consisted of whole blood. The DNA reads TGTGCCAGCGGCCCGTCGGGGACAGCCTACGAGCAGTACTTC. Its amino acids are CASGPSGTAYEQYF. With all but the CDR3 taken from the reference TRBV7-2 and TRBJ2-7 genes, the full variable domain is: GAGVSQSPSNKVTEKGKDVELRCDPISGHTALYWYRQSLGQGLEFLIYFQGNSAPDKSGLPSDRFSAERTGGSVSTLTIQRTQQEDSAVYLCASGPSGTAYEQYFGPGTRLTVT.